Reported below is one T cell receptor (beta chain). The antigen remains undetermined. Assay: immunoSEQ multiplex PCR; the TCRdb copy retains only in-frame clones and omits some. The sample has about 170,000 clones, more than 90% seen once. The data derive from a study of T cell responses to AZD1222 COVID-19 vaccine. General study findings and limits: White British donors predominated, females outnumbered males, and clonal diversity was possibly underestimated. Spike-specific TCR depth and breadth grew after two AZD1222 doses.

CDR1 is MGHRA and CDR2 is YSYEKL in the germline V gene. Trimming took 1 base from V and 7 from J, leaving 10 bases between them. The CDR3 covers 13 residues. The starting material was peripheral blood, obtained on day 0 of AZD1222 vaccination. The clonotype originates from an adult in good health. This chain links TRBV4-1 with TRBJ1-1; no reliable D call. DNA for the CDR3: TGCGCCAGCAGCCAAGTATGGCGCGATGAAGCTTTCTTT. This codes for CASSQVWRDEAFF.